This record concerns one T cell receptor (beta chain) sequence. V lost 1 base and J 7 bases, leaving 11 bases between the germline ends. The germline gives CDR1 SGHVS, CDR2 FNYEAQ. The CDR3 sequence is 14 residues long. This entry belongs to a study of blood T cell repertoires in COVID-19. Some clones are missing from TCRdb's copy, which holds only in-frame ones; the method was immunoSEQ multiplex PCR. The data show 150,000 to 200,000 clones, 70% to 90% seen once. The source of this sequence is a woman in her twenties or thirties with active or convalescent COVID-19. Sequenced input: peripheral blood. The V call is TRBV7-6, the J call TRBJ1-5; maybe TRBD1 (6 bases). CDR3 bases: TGTGCCAGCAGCTTAGGACAGGTCGGGCAGCCCCAGCATTTT. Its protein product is CASSLGQVGQPQHF.